This T cell receptor (beta chain) stems from a study of blood T cell repertoires in COVID-19. For the study at large: Spain, Italy and the United States supplied samples that represented acute and convalescent COVID-19. In each case, the material was cDNA or gDNA derived from T cells, B-cell-depleted T cells, or PBMCs.

Authors' processing steps: Reference gene primer amplification gave nucleated cell count estimates. Generated by immunoSEQ multiplex PCR, the TCRdb table keeps only in-frame clones and is missing some. From that table come the V and J calls and clone size; the DNA was used to work out D and trimming. Among around 120,000 clones listed, 69% were seen once. The length of the CDR3 is 17 residues. Germline V gene sequence: CDR1 LGHNA, CDR2 YSLEER. V shed 0 bases, J shed 4 bases, and the junction held 6 bases outside the gene matches. The material sequenced was peripheral blood. The TCR sequence derives from a woman aged 70-85 years with acute or convalescent COVID-19. The chain is built from TRBV4-3 and TRBJ1-2; TRBD1 matches at 12 bases. CDR3 in DNA: TGCGCCAGCAGCCAAGAGCCCGGGACAGGGGGCGTCTATGGCTACACCTTC. As protein: CASSQEPGTGGVYGYTF.